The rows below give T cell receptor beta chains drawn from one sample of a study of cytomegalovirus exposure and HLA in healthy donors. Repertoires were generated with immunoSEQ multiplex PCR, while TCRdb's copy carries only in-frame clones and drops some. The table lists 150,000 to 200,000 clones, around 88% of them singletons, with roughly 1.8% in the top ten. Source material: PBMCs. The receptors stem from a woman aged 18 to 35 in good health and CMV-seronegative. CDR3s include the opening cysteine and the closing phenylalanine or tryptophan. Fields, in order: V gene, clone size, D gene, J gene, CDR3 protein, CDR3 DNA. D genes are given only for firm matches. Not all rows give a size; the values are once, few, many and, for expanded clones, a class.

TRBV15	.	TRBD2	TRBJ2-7	CATSRAGLAGNEQYF	TGTGCCACCAGCAGAGCCGGACTAGCGGGAAACGAGCAGTACTTC
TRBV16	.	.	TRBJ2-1	CASSQSRGNEQFF	TGTGCCAGCAGCCAATCTCGGGGTAATGAGCAGTTCTTC
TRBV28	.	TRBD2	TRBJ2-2	CASSLGAAGTGELFF	TGTGCCAGCAGTTTAGGGGCAGCGGGGACCGGGGAGCTGTTTTTT
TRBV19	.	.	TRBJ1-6	CASTARDSYNSPLHF	TGTGCCAGTACTGCGAGGGATTCCTATAATTCACCCCTCCACTTT
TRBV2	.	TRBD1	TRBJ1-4	CASRARGQDEKLFF	TGTGCCAGCAGGGCAAGGGGGCAGGATGAAAAACTGTTTTTT
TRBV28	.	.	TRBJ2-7	CASSLFIAAPSYEQYF	TGTGCCAGCAGTTTATTTATTGCGGCGCCGTCTTACGAGCAGTACTTC
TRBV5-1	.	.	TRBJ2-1	CASSLGTDYNEQFF	TGCGCCAGCAGCTTGGGGACAGATTACAATGAGCAGTTCTTC
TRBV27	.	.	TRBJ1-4	CASSLYAKGSGEKLFF	TGTGCCAGCAGTTTATACGCCAAGGGGTCTGGTGAAAAACTGTTTTTT
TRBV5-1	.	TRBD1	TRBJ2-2	CATNTGTDTGELFF	TGCGCCACCAACACCGGGACAGACACCGGGGAGCTGTTTTTT
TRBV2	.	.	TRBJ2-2	CAHGWTPSNTGELFF	TGTGCCCACGGGTGGACACCCTCGAACACCGGGGAGCTGTTTTTT
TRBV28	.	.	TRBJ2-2	CASSATGPGELFF	TGTGCCAGCAGTGCGACAGGCCCCGGGGAGCTGTTTTTT
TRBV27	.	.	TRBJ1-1	CASSLGGPNTEAFF	TGTGCCAGCAGTTTGGGGGGTCCGAACACTGAAGCTTTCTTT
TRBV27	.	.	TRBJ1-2	CASSPTGNYGYTF	TGTGCCAGCAGCCCTACAGGGAACTATGGCTACACCTTC
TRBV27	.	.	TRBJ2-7	CASSLSNGSGEQYF	TGTGCCAGCAGTTTATCCAACGGTAGCGGCGAGCAGTACTTC
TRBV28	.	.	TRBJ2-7	CASSSRGHVYEQYF	TGTGCCAGCAGTTCCAGGGGTCATGTTTACGAGCAGTACTTC
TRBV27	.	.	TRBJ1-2	CASSLLSGANYGYTF	TGTGCCAGCAGCCTGTTATCAGGGGCTAACTATGGCTACACCTTC
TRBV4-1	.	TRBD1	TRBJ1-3	CASSWTGASGNTIYF	TGCGCCAGCAGCTGGACAGGGGCGTCCGGAAACACCATATATTTT
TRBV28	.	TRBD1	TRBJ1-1	CASSSTGGWTTEAFF	TGTGCCAGCAGCTCAACAGGGGGATGGACCACTGAAGCTTTCTTT
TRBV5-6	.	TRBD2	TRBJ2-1	CASSLGLAEGDEQFF	TGTGCCAGCAGCCTGGGACTAGCGGAAGGGGATGAGCAGTTCTTC
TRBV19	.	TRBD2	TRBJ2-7	CASSIETSGFYEQYF	TGTGCCAGTAGTATCGAAACTAGCGGCTTCTACGAGCAGTACTTC
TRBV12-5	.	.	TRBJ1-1	CASGLGRVTEAFF	TGTGCTAGTGGTTTGGGGAGGGTCACTGAAGCTTTCTTT
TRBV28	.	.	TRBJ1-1	CASSWTAMNTEAFF	TGTGCCAGCAGTTGGACAGCCATGAACACTGAAGCTTTCTTT
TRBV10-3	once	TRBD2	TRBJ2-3	CAISERLAGRTDTQYF	TGTGCCATCAGTGAACGACTAGCGGGTCGCACAGATACGCAGTATTTT
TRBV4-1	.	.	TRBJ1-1	CASSQTGRLEAFF	TGCGCCAGCAGCCAAACAGGACGCCTTGAAGCTTTCTTT
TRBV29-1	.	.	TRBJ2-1	CSVEDWQGGQFF	TGCAGCGTTGAAGATTGGCAGGGAGGGCAGTTCTTC
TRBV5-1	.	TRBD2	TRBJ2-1	CASSRGGDNEQFF	TGCGCCAGCAGTCGGGGGGGGGACAATGAGCAGTTCTTC
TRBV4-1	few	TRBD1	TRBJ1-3	CASSQPKMGFGDSNSGNTIYF	TGCGCCAGCAGCCAGCCGAAGATGGGTTTTGGGGACAGCAACTCTGGAAACACCATATATTTT
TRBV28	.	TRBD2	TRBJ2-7	CASSSGGSYEQYF	TGTGCCAGCAGTTCGGGGGGCTCCTACGAGCAGTACTTC
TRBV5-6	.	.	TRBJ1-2	CASSSWVRGWNGYTF	TGTGCCAGCAGCTCTTGGGTTCGGGGATGGAATGGCTACACCTTC
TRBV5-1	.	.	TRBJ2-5	CASSAGPSVETQYF	TGCGCCAGCAGCGCGGGACCGTCAGTGGAGACCCAGTACTTC
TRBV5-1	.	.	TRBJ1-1	CASSPAGNTEAFF	TGCGCCAGCAGCCCCGCAGGGAACACTGAAGCTTTCTTT
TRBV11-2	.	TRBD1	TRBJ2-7	CASSLGTGGYEQYF	TGTGCCAGCAGCTTAGGGACAGGGGGCTACGAGCAGTACTTC
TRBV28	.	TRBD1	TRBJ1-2	CASSLGQENGYTF	TGTGCCAGCAGTTTGGGACAGGAGAATGGCTACACCTTC
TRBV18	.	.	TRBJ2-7	CASSPADYEQYF	TGTGCCAGCTCACCGGCGGATTACGAGCAGTACTTC
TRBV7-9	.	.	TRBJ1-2	CASSPVGRVAHYGYTF	TGTGCCAGCAGCCCAGTGGGCAGGGTTGCCCACTATGGCTACACCTTC
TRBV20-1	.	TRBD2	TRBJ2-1	CRAGVANEQFF	TGCAGGGCGGGAGTAGCGAATGAGCAGTTCTTC
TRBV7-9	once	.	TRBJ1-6	CASSLDRVNSPLHF	TGTGCCAGCAGCTTAGACAGGGTAAATTCACCCCTCCACTTT
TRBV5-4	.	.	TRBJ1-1	CASSLNQEKNTEAFF	TGTGCCAGCAGCCTAAATCAGGAAAAGAACACTGAAGCTTTCTTT
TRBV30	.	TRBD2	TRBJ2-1	CACERGEGLYGYNEQFF	TGTGCCTGCGAACGGGGGGAGGGCTTATATGGCTACAATGAGCAGTTCTTC
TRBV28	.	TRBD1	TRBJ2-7	CASSFWTGTGEQYF	TGTGCCAGCAGTTTTTGGACAGGGACTGGCGAGCAGTACTTC
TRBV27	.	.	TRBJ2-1	CASSYGSYNEQFF	TGTGCCAGCAGTTATGGCAGCTACAATGAGCAGTTCTTC
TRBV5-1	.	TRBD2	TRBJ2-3	CASSFSSGSRTDTQYF	TGCGCCAGCAGCTTCTCTAGCGGGAGTCGCACAGATACGCAGTATTTT
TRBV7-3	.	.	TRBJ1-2	CASSLSGSPHGYTF	TGTGCCAGCAGCTTGTCCGGGAGCCCGCATGGCTACACCTTC
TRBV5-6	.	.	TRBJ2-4	CASSLVTEEVNIQYF	TGTGCCAGCAGCTTGGTAACGGAGGAAGTAAACATTCAGTACTTC
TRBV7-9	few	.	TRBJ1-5	CASSLGRDTHQPQHF	TGTGCCAGCAGCTTAGGACGGGACACCCATCAGCCCCAGCATTTT
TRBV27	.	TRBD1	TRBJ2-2	CASSLTGWAGELFF	TGTGCCAGCAGTTTGACAGGGTGGGCCGGGGAGCTGTTTTTT
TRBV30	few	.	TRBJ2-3	CAWTPGAGSPDTQYF	TGTGCCTGGACCCCGGGAGCGGGTTCACCAGATACGCAGTATTTT
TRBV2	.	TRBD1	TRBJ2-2	CASQGALVTGELFF	TGTGCCAGTCAGGGGGCATTGGTAACCGGGGAGCTGTTTTTT
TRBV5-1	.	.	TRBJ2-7	CASSFGVASEQYF	TGCGCCAGCAGCTTCGGGGTTGCTAGCGAGCAGTACTTC
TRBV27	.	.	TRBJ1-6	CASSLTGFYNSPLHF	TGTGCCAGCAGTTTGACAGGTTTTTATAATTCACCCCTCCACTTT
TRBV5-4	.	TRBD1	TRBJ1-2	CASSTDRLDGYTF	TGTGCCAGCAGCACGGACAGGTTGGATGGCTACACCTTC
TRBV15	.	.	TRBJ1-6	CATSRDRDNNSPLHF	TGTGCCACCAGCAGAGACAGGGATAATAATTCACCCCTCCACTTT
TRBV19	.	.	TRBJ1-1	CASSILGALEAFF	TGTGCCAGTAGTATCCTTGGGGCCCTTGAAGCTTTCTTT
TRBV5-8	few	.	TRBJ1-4	CASSLSWLTNEKLFF	TGTGCCAGCAGCTTGTCCTGGCTAACTAATGAAAAACTGTTTTTT
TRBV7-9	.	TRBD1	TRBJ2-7	CASSQDRGRAEQYF	TGTGCCAGCAGCCAGGACAGGGGGCGGGCCGAGCAGTACTTC
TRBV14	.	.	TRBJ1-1	CASSQYSPYTEAFF	TGTGCCAGCAGCCAATACTCCCCGTACACTGAAGCTTTCTTT
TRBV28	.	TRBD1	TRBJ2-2	CASSFTGGPTGELFF	TGTGCCAGCAGTTTTACAGGGGGGCCCACCGGGGAGCTGTTTTTT
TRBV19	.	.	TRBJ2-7	CASTRGSGYEQYF	TGTGCCAGTACGAGGGGCAGCGGGTACGAGCAGTACTTC
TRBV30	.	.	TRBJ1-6	CAWSVLGLNNSPLHF	TGTGCCTGGAGTGTACTCGGACTCAATAATTCACCCCTCCACTTT
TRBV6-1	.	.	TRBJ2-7	CASSELGGLGYEQYF	TGTGCCAGCAGTGAATTGGGGGGGCTGGGATACGAGCAGTACTTC